This note documents a single TCR beta chain sequence. Its target is unknown. V was clipped by 5 bases and J by 3 bases, with 13 bases between them. The CDR3 has 13 residues. Looked up from germline, CDR1 is SQVTM and CDR2 is ANQGSEA. This entry belongs to a study of beta chain features in type 1 diabetes. Study-level results: Any PCR bias toward short templates would affect both groups alike. There was a possibility that cDNA sequencing over-represented cells with high TCR expression. HLA effects on TCRB rearrangement stayed unresolved here. All four CD4+ subsets from Type 1 diabetes patients carried moderately but significantly shorter TCRB CDR3s. Insertion counts at VDJ junctions were lower in type 1 diabetes patients, who also showed more deletions there.

Reverse transcription of all isolated RNA meant that expressed TCRB transcripts were sequenced. Here immunoSEQ multiplex PCR was the method, and the copy in TCRdb shows in-frame clones only, minus some. The sample contains about 340,000 clones, approximately 13% of which appear only once. The chain links TRBV29-1 to TRBJ2-5, with a tentative D call TRBD1 (7 bases). The sample comprised naive CD4+ T cells from blood. This TCR came from a woman between 18 and 29 years old with type 1 diabetes. CDR3 loop: CSVRGTAKETQYF. The CDR3 DNA reads as TGCAGCGTTCGCGGGACAGCTAAAGAGACCCAGTACTTC. The full variable domain, with the rest looked up from reference TRBV29-1 and TRBJ2-5, is SAVISQKPSRDICQRGTSLTIQCQVDSQVTMMFWYRQQPGQSLTLIATANQGSEATYESGFVIDKFPISRPNLTFSTLTVSNMSPEDSSIYLCSVRGTAKETQYFGPGTRLLVL.